The clone carrying this TCR beta chain has a count of ten or more. This record belongs to a study of blood T cells in healthy people across ages. CDR3 size: 14 residues. The V and J ends lost 6 bases and 4 bases, in that order; junction bases with no gene match: 7. With a J-beta primer mix and a sample-barcoded 5' primer, a second PCR ran roughly 6 to 11 cycles. TCRdb reprocessed the 5' RACE reads with MiXCR, giving one entry per CDR3 protein. The table records approximately 810,000 distinct CDR3 sequences, 25% to 30% of them present only once. Material: blood. The sequence derives from an elderly woman in good health. The chain recombines TRBV12-3 or TRBV12-4 with TRBJ1-2; 8 bases agree with TRBD1. The CDR3: CASSPGTGFYGYTF. The CDR3 nucleotides are TGTGCCAGCAGCCCCGGGACAGGCTTCTATGGCTACACCTTC.